The 21 T cell receptor beta chains below come from one sample, sequenced in a study of T-cell memory formation after mild COVID-19. TCRdb re-analysed the 5' RACE reads in MiXCR, keeping a single row per CDR3 protein. The sample holds approximately 500,000 distinct CDR3 sequences, nearly 25% seen once. What was sequenced was PBMCs or a T cell subset sorted from them (not recorded which). All receptors come from an adult woman who had mild COVID-19 (a few samples of this study predate the infection). Cell type and time point are not known.

Here the CDR3 DNA reads TGTGCCAGCTCACCACCCCTAGCGGGAGTACGGAATGAGCAGTTCTTC. The encoded protein is CASSPPLAGVRNEQFF. The V call is TRBV18, the J call TRBJ2-1, with 10 bases that match TRBD2. V trimming: 0 bases; J trimming: 7 bases; junction bases outside the gene matches: 6. The CDR3 runs 16 residues. From germline, CDR1 is KGHSH and CDR2 LQKENI.

The chain joins TRBV12-3 or TRBV12-4 to TRBJ1-5, with 8 bases identical to TRBD1. This CDR3 is 14 amino acids long. The V gene end was trimmed by 7 bases and the J gene end by 4 bases; junction bases not matched to a gene: 6. In nucleotides, the CDR3 is TGTGCCAGCACCCAAGGACAGGGAAATCAGCCCCAGCATTTT. Protein: CASTQGQGNQPQHF.

The rearrangement uses TRBV7-3 and TRBJ2-7; a weak D match, TRBD1 (5 bases). CDR1 and CDR2 from the germline V gene are SGHTA and FQGTGA. The V end was cut by 3 bases, the J end by 6 bases, with 15 bases between. This CDR3 comprises 14 residues. CDR3 in amino acids: CASSFAGIDGEQYF. DNA of the CDR3: TGTGCCAGCAGCTTTGCAGGGATTGACGGCGAGCAGTACTTC.

This clonotype was observed a few times. The gene calls are TRBV15 and TRBJ2-1, with a possible D match to TRBD1 (5 bases). V dropped 2 bases and J dropped 11 bases, with 13 bases sitting between them. This CDR3 is 13 amino acids long. Per the germline V gene, CDR1 is LNHNV and CDR2 is YYDKDF (reference sequence). The CDR3 sequence is CATSRNRFVKQFF. CDR3 DNA sequence: TGTGCCACCAGCAGAAACAGGTTCGTGAAGCAGTTCTTC.

There are many counts of this clonotype. The chain recombines TRBV12-3 or TRBV12-4 with TRBJ2-7, with D unclear. V lost 1 base to trimming and J lost 3 bases, with 7 bases between them. CDR3 length equals 13 residues. The CDR3 coding sequence is TGTGCCAGCAGTTTAGTCGCAGGCTACGAGCAGTACTTC. Protein: CASSLVAGYEQYF.

Only a few counts were recorded for this clonotype. This sequence joins TRBV5-1 and TRBJ1-1; D is unresolved. There are 14 residues in the CDR3. CDR1 and CDR2 (germline): SGHRS, YFSETQ. The ends were cut back, 0 bases at V and 2 bases at J, with 8 bases in the middle. Here the CDR3 reads CASSLVGSNTEAFF. The CDR3 DNA follows: TGCGCCAGCAGCTTGGTAGGGAGCAACACTGAAGCTTTCTTT.

This clonotype was recorded a few times. CDR3 nucleotide sequence: TGTGCCACCGCCTCGGGAGGGGCGTACGAGCAGTACTTC. It translates to CATASGGAYEQYF. The chain couples TRBV24-1 to TRBJ2-7, with TRBD2 matching 8 bases. The CDR3 length is 13 residues. The V segment lost 9 bases and the J segment 4 bases; nucleotides outside the gene matches: 7. Germline values: CDR1 KGHDR, CDR2 SFDVKD.

DNA for the CDR3: TGTGCCAGCAGCCAAAAAGCAGGGAACACTGAAGCTTTCTTT. This translates into CASSQKAGNTEAFF. The chain employs TRBV3-1 and TRBJ1-1; no firm D call. CDR3 size: 14 residues. The V gene lost 2 bases and the J gene lost 1 base, with 8 bases spanning the gap. Germline values: CDR1 LGHDT, CDR2 YNNKEL (reference sequence). Based on the CDR3 plus reference TRBV3-1 and TRBJ1-1, the full variable domain is DTAVSQTPKYLVTQMGNDKSIKCEQNLGHDTMYWYKQDSKKFLKIMFSYNNKELIINETVPNRFSPKSPDKAHLNLHINSLELGDSAVYFCASSQKAGNTEAFFGQGTRLTVV.

This clonotype was counted only a few times. The chain recombines TRBV7-2 with TRBJ2-7; 14 bases are shared with TRBD2. CDR1 is SGHTA and CDR2 is FQGNSA in the germline V gene. The ends lost 5 bases at V and 0 bases at J; junction bases unmatched: 3. CDR3 length equals 16 residues. The CDR3 sequence is CASSQGTSGSSYEQYF. In DNA, the CDR3 is TGTGCCAGCAGCCAAGGGACTAGCGGGAGCTCCTACGAGCAGTACTTC. Full variable domain (rest looked up from reference TRBV7-2 and TRBJ2-7): GAGVSQSPSNKVTEKGKDVELRCDPISGHTALYWYRQSLGQGLEFLIYFQGNSAPDKSGLPSDRFSAERTGGSVSTLTIQRTQQEDSAVYLCASSQGTSGSSYEQYFGPGTRLTVT.

The rearrangement links TRBV5-6 to TRBJ1-2; 9 bases line up with TRBD1. Germline V gene sequence: CDR1 SGHDT, CDR2 YYEEEE. V lost 3 bases to trimming and J lost 5 bases; unmatched junction nucleotides: 5. This CDR3 is built from 14 residues. The CDR3: CASSYGTGKYGYTF. The CDR3 region has the DNA TGTGCCAGCAGCTACGGGACAGGGAAGTATGGCTACACCTTC.

The J gene is TRBJ1-3, the V gene TRBV7-9; D gene unclear. V lost 5 bases and J 0 bases, leaving 17 bases between the germline ends. CDR3 length equals 17 residues. Germline lookup yields CDR1 SEHNR and CDR2 FQNEAQ (reference sequence). The CDR3 is CASSRVVGPHSGNTIYF. The CDR3 coding sequence is TGTGCCAGCAGCAGGGTTGTGGGCCCGCACTCTGGAAACACCATATATTTT.

The chain combines TRBV7-9 with TRBJ1-2; TRBD1 matches 7 bases. The germline V gene encodes CDR1 SEHNR and CDR2 FQNEAQ (reference sequence). The V and J ends lost 7 bases and 6 bases, in that order; junction bases with no gene match: 5. This CDR3 is 12 amino acids long. CDR3 in DNA: TGTGCCAGCACCGGGACAGAGGATGGCTACACCTTC. This codes for CASTGTEDGYTF.

Only one count was recorded for this clonotype. CDR3 sequence: CASSQVKGGSYEQYF. The DNA for the CDR3 is TGCGCCAGCAGCCAAGTGAAAGGCGGATCCTACGAGCAGTACTTC. This chain uses TRBV4-3 with TRBJ2-7; D unclear. The CDR3 loop spans 15 amino acids. Germline CDR1 LGHNA, CDR2 YSLEER. Trimming pared 1 base from V and 1 base from J, leaving 11 bases between.

The chain carries TRBV11-2 and TRBJ2-5; D gene ambiguous. The CDR3 loop spans 16 amino acids. Trimming stripped 3 bases from V and 0 bases from J, with 14 bases between. Germline V gene sequence: CDR1 SGHAT, CDR2 FQNNGV. This CDR3 reads CASSLVAWGYQETQYF. DNA of the CDR3: TGTGCCAGCAGCTTGGTCGCCTGGGGTTACCAAGAGACCCAGTACTTC.

V usage is TRBV15 and J usage is TRBJ2-2, with 8 bases lining up with TRBD1. The V gene's germline CDR1 is LNHNV and CDR2 YYDKDF (reference sequence). Germline trimming cut 4 bases from V and 3 bases from J; bases unmatched to any gene: 1. The CDR3 contains 14 residues. This CDR3 is CATSMDRDTGELFF. The CDR3 coding sequence is TGTGCCACCAGCATGGACAGGGACACCGGGGAGCTGTTTTTT. Looking up the rest from reference TRBV15 and TRBJ2-2 gives the full variable domain: DAMVIQNPRYQVTQFGKPVTLSCSQTLNHNVMYWYQQKSSQAPKLLFHYYDKDFNNEADTPDNFQSRRPNTSFCFLDIRSPGLGDTAMYLCATSMDRDTGELFFGEGSRLTVL.

CDR3 in amino acids: CASSPRKGSTDTQYF. For the CDR3, the DNA is TGTGCCAGCAGTCCGCGAAAAGGGAGCACAGATACGCAGTATTTT. V and J are TRBV12-3 or TRBV12-4 and TRBJ2-3; D is unresolved. Trimming removed 5 bases from V and 0 bases from J, with 12 bases in between. This CDR3 comprises 15 residues.

This clonotype was detected only a few times. The chain employs TRBV5-4 and TRBJ2-1; a possible D gene is TRBD2 (6 bases). The CDR3 is 18 residues long. The germline gives CDR1 SGHNT, CDR2 YYREEE (reference sequence). V was pared by 3 bases and J by 0 bases, with 19 bases between. For the CDR3, the DNA is TGTGCCAGCAGCTGGCGGGCGGGATGGACCAGCTCCTACAATGAGCAGTTCTTC. Protein sequence: CASSWRAGWTSSYNEQFF.

This chain uses TRBV12-3 or TRBV12-4 with TRBJ2-1; 8 nucleotides line up with TRBD2. Germline trimming cut 4 bases from V and 7 bases from J; bases unmatched to any gene: 6. CDR3 size: 14 residues. The DNA for the CDR3 is TGTGCCAGCAGTTCAGCGGGGGTTGTAAATGAGCAGTTCTTC. As protein: CASSSAGVVNEQFF.

There are a few counts of this clonotype. The gene calls are TRBV20-1 and TRBJ2-7; a weak D match, TRBD2 (5 bases). The germline gives CDR1 DFQATT, CDR2 SNEGSKA (reference sequence). The CDR3 sequence is 12 residues long. V was shortened by 0 bases and J by 4 bases, with 7 bases between the two germline ends. The CDR3 region is CSARDTGYEQYF. DNA for the CDR3: TGCAGTGCTAGAGATACGGGATACGAGCAGTACTTC.

This clonotype was observed at least ten times. The V call is TRBV12-2, the J call TRBJ2-1; TRBD2, the D gene given by the table, was not confirmed from the DNA. TRBV12-2 is described as a pseudogene. The CDR3 runs to 18 residues. The CDR3 spells CASRLREARDPIPNEQFF. The CDR3 DNA reads as TGTGCAAGTCGTCTTAGGGAGGCCCGGGACCCGATTCCCAATGAGCAGTTCTTC.

The chain combines TRBV7-2 with TRBJ1-6, with D tentatively TRBD1 (6 bases). CDR1 is SGHTA and CDR2 is FQGNSA in the germline V gene. The length of the CDR3 is 15 residues. V was cut by 5 bases and J by 8 bases, with 16 bases left in between. As DNA, the CDR3 is TGTGCCAGCAGCGTCTACAGGGCACCGGATTCACCCCTCCACTTT. Translation gives CASSVYRAPDSPLHF.